This T cell receptor (beta chain) comes out of a study of blood T cell repertoires in COVID-19. The wider study: Samples taken during acute and convalescent COVID-19 were collected in the United States, Italy and Spain. Nucleic acid was either cDNA or gDNA, and it came from T cells, B-cell-depleted T cells, or PBMCs.

Study processing details: By means of reference gene primer amplification, nucleated cell counts were estimated. Data came from immunoSEQ multiplex PCR; TCRdb stores just in-frame clones and leaves some out. V and J calls and clone size come straight from that table; D and trimming were deduced from the DNA. The sample lists around 320,000 clones, 75% to 85% occurring once. V was shortened by 6 bases and J by 6 bases, with 14 bases between the two germline ends. CDR3 size: 13 residues. The chain has TRBV12-3 or TRBV12-4 and TRBJ1-2, with a possible D match to TRBD1 (6 bases). This receptor was taken from a human donor in a cohort sampled during active COVID-19. Input material: peripheral blood. The CDR3 region has the DNA TGTGCCAGCAGCAACAGGGAAATCCATGGCTACACCTTC. This translates into CASSNREIHGYTF.